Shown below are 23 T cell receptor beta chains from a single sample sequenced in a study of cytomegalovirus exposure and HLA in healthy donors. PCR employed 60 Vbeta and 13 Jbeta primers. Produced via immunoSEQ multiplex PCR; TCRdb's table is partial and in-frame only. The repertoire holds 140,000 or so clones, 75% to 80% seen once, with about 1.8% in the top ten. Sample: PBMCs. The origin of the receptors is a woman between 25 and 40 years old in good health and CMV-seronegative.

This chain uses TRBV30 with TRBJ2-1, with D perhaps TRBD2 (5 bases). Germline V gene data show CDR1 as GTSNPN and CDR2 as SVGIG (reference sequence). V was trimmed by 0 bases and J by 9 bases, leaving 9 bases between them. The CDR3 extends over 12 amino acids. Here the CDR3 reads CAWSVRGVEQFF. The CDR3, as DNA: TGTGCCTGGAGTGTACGGGGAGTTGAGCAGTTCTTC.

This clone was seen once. CDR3 bases: TGTGCCAGCAGCCAACGTTGGGGCGCAAGGAACACTGAAGCTTTCTTT. Amino acid sequence: CASSQRWGARNTEAFF. V is TRBV5-6 and J is TRBJ1-1; tentatively, D is TRBD1 (5 bases). The CDR3 length is 16 residues. Trimming removed 4 bases from V and 1 base from J, with 17 bases in between. Germline CDR1 and CDR2: SGHDT and YYEEEE. The entire variable domain, with the rest obtained from reference TRBV5-6 and TRBJ1-1, is as follows: DAGVTQSPTHLIKTRGQQVTLRCSPKSGHDTVSWYQQALGQGPQFIFQYYEEEERQRGNFPDRFSGHQFPNYSSELNVNALLLGDSALYLCASSQRWGARNTEAFFGQGTRLTVV.

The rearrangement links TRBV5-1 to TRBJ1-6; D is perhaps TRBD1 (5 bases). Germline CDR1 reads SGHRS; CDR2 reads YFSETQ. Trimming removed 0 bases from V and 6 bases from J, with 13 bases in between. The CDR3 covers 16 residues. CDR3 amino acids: CASSLDPGGLNSPLHF. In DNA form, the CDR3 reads TGCGCCAGCAGCTTGGATCCGGGGGGTCTTAATTCACCCCTCCACTTT. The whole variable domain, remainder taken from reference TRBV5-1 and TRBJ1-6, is KAGVTQTPRYLIKTRGQQVTLSCSPISGHRSVSWYQQTPGQGLQFLFEYFSETQRNKGNFPGRFSGRQFSNSRSEMNVSTLELGDSALYLCASSLDPGGLNSPLHFGNGTRLTVT.

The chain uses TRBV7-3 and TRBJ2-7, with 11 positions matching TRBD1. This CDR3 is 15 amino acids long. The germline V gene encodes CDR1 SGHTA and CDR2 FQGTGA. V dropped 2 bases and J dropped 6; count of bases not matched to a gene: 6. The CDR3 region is CASSLGTGGFSEQYF. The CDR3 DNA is TGTGCCAGCAGCTTAGGGACAGGGGGTTTCAGCGAGCAGTACTTC.

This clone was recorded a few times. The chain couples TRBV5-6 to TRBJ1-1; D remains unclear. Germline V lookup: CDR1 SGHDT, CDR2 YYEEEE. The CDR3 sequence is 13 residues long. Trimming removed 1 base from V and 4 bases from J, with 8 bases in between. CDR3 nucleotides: TGTGCCAGCAGCTTGAGCGGACCCACTGAAGCTTTCTTT. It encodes CASSLSGPTEAFF.

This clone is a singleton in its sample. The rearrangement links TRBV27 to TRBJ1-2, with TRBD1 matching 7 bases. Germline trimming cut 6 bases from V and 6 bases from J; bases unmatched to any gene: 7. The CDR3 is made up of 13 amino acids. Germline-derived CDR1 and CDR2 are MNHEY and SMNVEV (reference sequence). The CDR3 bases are TGTGCCAGCAGCTCTGACAGGGAAGATGGCTACACCTTC. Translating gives CASSSDREDGYTF.

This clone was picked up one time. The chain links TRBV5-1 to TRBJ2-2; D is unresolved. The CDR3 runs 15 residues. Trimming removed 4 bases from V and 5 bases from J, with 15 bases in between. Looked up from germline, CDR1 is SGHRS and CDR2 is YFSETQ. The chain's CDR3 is CASSPSPTQTGELFF. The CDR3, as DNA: TGCGCCAGCAGCCCGTCCCCGACACAAACCGGGGAGCTGTTTTTT.

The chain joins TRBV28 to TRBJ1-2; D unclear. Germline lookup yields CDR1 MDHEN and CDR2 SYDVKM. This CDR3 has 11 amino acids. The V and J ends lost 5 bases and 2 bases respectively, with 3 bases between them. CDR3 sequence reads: CASSRNYGYTF. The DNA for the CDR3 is TGTGCCAGCAGTCGGAACTATGGCTACACCTTC.

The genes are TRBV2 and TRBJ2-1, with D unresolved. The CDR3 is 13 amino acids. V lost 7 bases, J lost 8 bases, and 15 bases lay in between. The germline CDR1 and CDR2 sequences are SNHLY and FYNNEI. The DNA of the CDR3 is TGTGCCAGCACCCCTTTATTAATAGATGAGCAGTTCTTC. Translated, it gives CASTPLLIDEQFF.

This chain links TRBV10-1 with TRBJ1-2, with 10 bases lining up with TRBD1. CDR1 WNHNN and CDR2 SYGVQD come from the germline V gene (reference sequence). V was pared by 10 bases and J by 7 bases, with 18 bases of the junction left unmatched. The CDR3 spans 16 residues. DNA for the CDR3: TGCGCCAACCCCGGGACAGGGGCCAACCCTCCTATTGGCTACACCTTC. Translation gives CANPGTGANPPIGYTF.

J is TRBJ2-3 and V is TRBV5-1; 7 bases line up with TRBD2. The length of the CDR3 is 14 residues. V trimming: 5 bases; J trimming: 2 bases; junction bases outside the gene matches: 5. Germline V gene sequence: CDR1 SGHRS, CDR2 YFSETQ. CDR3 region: CASRTGGPTDTQYF. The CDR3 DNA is TGCGCCAGCAGAACGGGGGGACCCACAGATACGCAGTATTTT.

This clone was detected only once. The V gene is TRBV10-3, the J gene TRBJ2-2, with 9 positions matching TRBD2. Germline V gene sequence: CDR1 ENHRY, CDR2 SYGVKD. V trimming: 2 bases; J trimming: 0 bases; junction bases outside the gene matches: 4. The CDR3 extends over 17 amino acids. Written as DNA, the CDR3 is TGTGCCATCAGTGAGGATAGCGGGGGCACGAACACCGGGGAGCTGTTTTTT. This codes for CAISEDSGGTNTGELFF.

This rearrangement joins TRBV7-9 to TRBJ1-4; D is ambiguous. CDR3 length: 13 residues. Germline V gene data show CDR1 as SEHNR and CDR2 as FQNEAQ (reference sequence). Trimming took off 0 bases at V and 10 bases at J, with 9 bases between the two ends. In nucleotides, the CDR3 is TGTGCCAGCAGCTTAGCGGGCGCGGGAAAACTGTTTTTT. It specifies CASSLAGAGKLFF.

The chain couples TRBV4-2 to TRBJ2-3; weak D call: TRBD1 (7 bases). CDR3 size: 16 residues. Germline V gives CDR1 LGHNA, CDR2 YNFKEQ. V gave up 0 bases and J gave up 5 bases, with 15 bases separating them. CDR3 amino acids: CASSQDSGGSGDTQYF. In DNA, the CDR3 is TGTGCCAGCAGCCAAGATTCAGGGGGGAGTGGAGATACGCAGTATTTT.

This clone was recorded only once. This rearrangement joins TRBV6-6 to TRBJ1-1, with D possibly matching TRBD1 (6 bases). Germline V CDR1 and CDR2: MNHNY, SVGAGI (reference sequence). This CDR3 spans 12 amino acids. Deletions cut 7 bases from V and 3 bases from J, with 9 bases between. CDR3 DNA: TGTGCCAGCAATCAGGGGTACACTGAAGCTTTCTTT. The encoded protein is CASNQGYTEAFF.

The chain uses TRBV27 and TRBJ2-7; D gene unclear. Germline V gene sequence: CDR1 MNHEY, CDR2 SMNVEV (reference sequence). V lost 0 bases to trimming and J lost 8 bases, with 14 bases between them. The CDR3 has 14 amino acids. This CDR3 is CASSLSTTPLKQYF. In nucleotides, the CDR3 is TGTGCCAGCAGTTTATCGACAACACCTCTGAAGCAGTACTTC.

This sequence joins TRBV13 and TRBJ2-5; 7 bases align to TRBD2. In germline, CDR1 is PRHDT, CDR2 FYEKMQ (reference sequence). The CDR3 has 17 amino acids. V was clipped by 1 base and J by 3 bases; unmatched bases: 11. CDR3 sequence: CASSLAGGGEREETQYF. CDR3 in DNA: TGTGCCAGCAGCTTAGCAGGTGGGGGGGAGCGGGAAGAGACCCAGTACTTC.

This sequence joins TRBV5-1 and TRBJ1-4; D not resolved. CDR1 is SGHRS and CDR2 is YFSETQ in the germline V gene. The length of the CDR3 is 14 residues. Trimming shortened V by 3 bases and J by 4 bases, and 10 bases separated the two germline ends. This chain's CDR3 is CASSSRGYNEKLFF. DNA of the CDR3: TGCGCCAGCAGCTCCCGCGGGTATAATGAAAAACTGTTTTTT.

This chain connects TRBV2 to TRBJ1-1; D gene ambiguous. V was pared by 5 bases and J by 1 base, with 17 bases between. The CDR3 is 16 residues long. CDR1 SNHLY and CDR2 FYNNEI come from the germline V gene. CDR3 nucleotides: TGTGCCAGCAGTCCAAAAGGGAGGGTCGGGAACACTGAAGCTTTCTTT. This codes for CASSPKGRVGNTEAFF. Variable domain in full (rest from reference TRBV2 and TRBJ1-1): EPEVTQTPSHQVTQMGQEVILRCVPISNHLYFYWYRQILGQKVEFLVSFYNNEISEKSEIFDDQFSVERPDGSNFTLKIRSTKLEDSAMYFCASSPKGRVGNTEAFFGQGTRLTVV.

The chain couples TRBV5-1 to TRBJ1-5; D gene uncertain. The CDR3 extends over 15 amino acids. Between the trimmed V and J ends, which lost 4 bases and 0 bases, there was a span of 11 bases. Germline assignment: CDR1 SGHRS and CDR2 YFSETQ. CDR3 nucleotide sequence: TGCGCCAGCAGCCCCACGGTAAATAGCAATCAGCCCCAGCATTTT. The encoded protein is CASSPTVNSNQPQHF.

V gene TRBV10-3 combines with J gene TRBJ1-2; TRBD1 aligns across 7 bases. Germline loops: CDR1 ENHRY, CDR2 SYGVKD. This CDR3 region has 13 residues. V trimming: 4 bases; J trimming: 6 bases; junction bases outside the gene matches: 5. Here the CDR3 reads CAISGRQGDGYTF. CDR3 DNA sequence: TGTGCCATCAGTGGGCGACAGGGCGATGGCTACACCTTC.

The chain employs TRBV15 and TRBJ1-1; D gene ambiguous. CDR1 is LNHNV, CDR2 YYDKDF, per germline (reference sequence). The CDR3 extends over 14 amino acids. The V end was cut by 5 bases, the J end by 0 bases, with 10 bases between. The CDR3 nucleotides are TGTGCCACCAGCCCGACTTCCATGAACACTGAAGCTTTCTTT. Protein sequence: CATSPTSMNTEAFF.

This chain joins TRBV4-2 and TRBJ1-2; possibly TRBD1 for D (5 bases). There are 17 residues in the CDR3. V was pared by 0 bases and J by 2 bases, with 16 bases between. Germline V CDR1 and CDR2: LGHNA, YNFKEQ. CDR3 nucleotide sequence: TGTGCCAGCAGCCAAGAGGGGACGGGGGTGAAGAACTATGGCTACACCTTC. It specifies CASSQEGTGVKNYGYTF.